Presented here are 5 T cell receptor beta chains from one specimen sequenced in a study of T cells in Graves' hyperthyroidism and ophthalmopathy. The TCR beta CDR3 regions underwent amplification using RNA transcripts as the source. With the HTBI primer set, the TCR CDR3 went through a first round of RT-PCR. TCRdb recomputed calls from the multiplex PCR reads with MiXCR, one row per CDR3 protein. The repertoire holds about 620,000 distinct CDR3 sequences, with 15% to 20% as singletons. Sample: blood. The receptors originated from a woman between 25 and 40 years old with Graves' hyperthyroidism.

This sequence joins TRBV27 and TRBJ2-7; tentatively, D is TRBD1 or TRBD2 (5 bases each). Trimming took 0 bases from V and 3 from J, leaving 9 bases between them. Germline assignment: CDR1 MNHEY and CDR2 SMNVEV (reference sequence). CDR3 size: 14 residues. The chain's CDR3 is CASSLSRGGYEQYF. CDR3 in DNA: TGTGCCAGCAGTTTATCCCGTGGGGGCTACGAGCAGTACTTC.

This clonotype appeared many times. The rearrangement links TRBV7-9 to TRBJ2-5; tentatively, D is TRBD1 or TRBD2 (5 bases each). The germline V gene encodes CDR1 SEHNR and CDR2 FQNEAQ (reference sequence). V dropped 1 base and J dropped 2 bases, with 8 bases sitting between them. The CDR3 length is 14 residues. The CDR3 coding sequence is TGTGCCAGCAGCTTAGGGGGGATACAAGAGACCCAGTACTTC. Its translation: CASSLGGIQETQYF.

This clonotype was counted ten times or more. The CDR3 protein is CASSLGPGQGVNEQFF. In nucleotides, the CDR3 is TGTGCCAGCAGCTTAGGCCCGGGACAGGGGGTCAATGAGCAGTTCTTC. The chain employs TRBV7-9 and TRBJ2-1, with TRBD1 identical over 11 bases. The CDR3 covers 16 residues. Germline V CDR1 and CDR2: SEHNR, FQNEAQ (reference sequence). Losses at the gene ends were 1 base for V and 6 bases for J; bases not matched to a gene: 5.

This clonotype came up a few times. This chain joins TRBV7-3 and TRBJ2-3; D remains ambiguous. Germline V gives CDR1 SGHTA, CDR2 FQGTGA. The V gene lost 8 bases and the J gene lost 5 bases, with 14 bases spanning the gap. The CDR3 loop spans 13 amino acids. CDR3 sequence reads: CASCVGYQDTQYF. The CDR3 nucleotides read TGTGCCAGCTGCGTGGGTTATCAAGATACGCAGTATTTT.

This clonotype was seen many times. V and J are TRBV2 and TRBJ1-1; D might be TRBD1 (5 bases). CDR3 length equals 14 residues. CDR1 SNHLY and CDR2 FYNNEI come from the germline V gene. The ends were cut back, 8 bases at V and 0 bases at J, with 13 bases in the middle. CDR3 sequence reads: CASSRGYVNTEAFF. The CDR3 region has the DNA TGTGCCAGCTCTAGGGGTTATGTGAACACTGAAGCTTTCTTT.